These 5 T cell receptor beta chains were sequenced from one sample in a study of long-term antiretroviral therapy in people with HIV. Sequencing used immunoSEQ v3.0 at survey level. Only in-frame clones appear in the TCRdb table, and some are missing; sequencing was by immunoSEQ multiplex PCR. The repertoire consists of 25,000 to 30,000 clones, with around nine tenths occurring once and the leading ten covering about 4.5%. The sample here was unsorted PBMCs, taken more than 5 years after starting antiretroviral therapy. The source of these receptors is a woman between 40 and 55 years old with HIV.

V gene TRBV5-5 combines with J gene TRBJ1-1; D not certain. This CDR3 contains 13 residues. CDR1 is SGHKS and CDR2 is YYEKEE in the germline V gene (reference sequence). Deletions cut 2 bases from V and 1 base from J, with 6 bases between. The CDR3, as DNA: TGTGCCAGCAGCTTAAAGAAGAACACTGAAGCTTTCTTT. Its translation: CASSLKKNTEAFF. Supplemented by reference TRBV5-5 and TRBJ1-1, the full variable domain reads DAGVTQSPTHLIKTRGQQVTLRCSPISGHKSVSWYQQVLGQGPQFIFQYYEKEERGRGNFPDRFSARQFPNYSSELNVNALLLGDSALYLCASSLKKNTEAFFGQGTRLTVV.

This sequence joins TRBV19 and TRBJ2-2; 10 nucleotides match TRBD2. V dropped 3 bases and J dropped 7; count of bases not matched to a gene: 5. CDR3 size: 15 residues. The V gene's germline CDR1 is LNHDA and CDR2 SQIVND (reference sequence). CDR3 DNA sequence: TGTGCCAGTAGTATCGGGACTAGCGATTTCGGGGAGCTGTTTTTT. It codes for CASSIGTSDFGELFF.

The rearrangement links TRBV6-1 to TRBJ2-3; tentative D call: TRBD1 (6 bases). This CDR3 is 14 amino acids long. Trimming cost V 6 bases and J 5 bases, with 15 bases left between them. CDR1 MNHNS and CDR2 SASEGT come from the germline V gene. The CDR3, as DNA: TGTGCCAGCAGCGCCGAGTGGGGGCAAGATACGCAGTATTTT. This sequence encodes CASSAEWGQDTQYF.

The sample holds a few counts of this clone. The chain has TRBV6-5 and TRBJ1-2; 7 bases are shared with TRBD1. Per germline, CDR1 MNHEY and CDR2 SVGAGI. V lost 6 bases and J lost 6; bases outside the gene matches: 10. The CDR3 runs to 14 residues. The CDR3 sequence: CASRPRGGGNGYTF. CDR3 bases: TGTGCCAGCAGACCGCGAGGAGGGGGCAATGGCTACACCTTC.

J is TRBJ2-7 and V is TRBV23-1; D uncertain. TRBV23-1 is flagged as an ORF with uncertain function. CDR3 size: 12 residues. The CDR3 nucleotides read TGCGCGCCCCTCAACAGAAAAAGTGGGCAGTACTTC. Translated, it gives CAPLNRKSGQYF.